This passage covers 14 T cell receptor beta chains from one sample sequenced in a study of T cells after yellow fever vaccination. TCRdb reprocessed the 5' RACE reads via MiXCR and lists one record per CDR3 protein. The sample consists of some 390,000 distinct CDR3 sequences, about 6.2% of them appearing once. Sequencing used PBMCs, obtained 5 days after the yellow fever booster vaccination. These receptors were collected from a man in his thirties or forties who received the YFV17D yellow fever vaccine.

This clonotype was seen many times. V is TRBV27 and J is TRBJ1-5; D uncertain. The CDR3 extends over 12 amino acids. V was trimmed by 5 bases and J by 9 bases, leaving 11 bases between them. Germline V gives CDR1 MNHEY, CDR2 SMNVEV (reference sequence). The CDR3 region has the DNA TGTGCCAGCAGTCCCCTCAAGGGGCCCCAGCATTTT. It specifies CASSPLKGPQHF.

The chain joins TRBV10-1 to TRBJ2-6; maybe TRBD1 (6 bases). Germline-derived CDR1 and CDR2 are WNHNN and SYGVQD (reference sequence). The CDR3 contains 16 residues. The V gene lost 8 bases and the J gene lost 0 bases, with 14 bases spanning the gap. As DNA, the CDR3 is TGCGCCAGCCACCTGGGACACAGCTCTGGGGCCAACGTCCTGACTTTC. As protein: CASHLGHSSGANVLTF.

A few counts support this clonotype. The chain combines TRBV19 with TRBJ2-7, with a possible D match to TRBD2 (5 bases). Per germline, CDR1 LNHDA and CDR2 SQIVND (reference sequence). The CDR3 sequence is 15 residues long. The V and J ends lost 6 bases and 3 bases respectively, with 18 bases between them. For the CDR3, the DNA is TGTGCCAGTAGCCTACGACCATCGGGAAACTACGAGCAGTACTTC. It translates to CASSLRPSGNYEQYF.

This clonotype was picked up many times. This chain uses TRBV12-3 or TRBV12-4 with TRBJ2-2; 7 nucleotides agree with TRBD2. J gave up 5 bases and V 7 bases, and 13 bases lay outside the gene matches. CDR3 length: 16 residues. DNA for the CDR3: TGTGCCAGCACCCCCTCCGGGGGAGGGAGGACCGGGGAGCTGTTTTTT. This gives the protein CASTPSGGGRTGELFF.

This clonotype was picked up a small number of times. V usage is TRBV3-1 and J usage is TRBJ1-6; D remains unclear. Between the trimmed V and J ends, which lost 2 bases and 8 bases, there was a span of 16 bases. CDR1 is LGHDT, CDR2 YNNKEL, per germline (reference sequence). The CDR3 consists of 16 residues. This CDR3 is CASSQTLASRHSPLHF. CDR3 coding DNA: TGTGCCAGCAGCCAAACTTTAGCCTCCCGCCATTCACCCCTCCACTTT.

The chain links TRBV19 to TRBJ2-2, with D possibly TRBD2 on 6 matching bases. CDR1 LNHDA and CDR2 SQIVND come from the germline V gene (reference sequence). With 5 bases removed from V and 6 bases from J, the gap between germline ends came to 19 bases. The CDR3 is 16 amino acids. CDR3 sequence reads: CASSPLGGTVAGELFF. CDR3 DNA: TGTGCCAGTAGTCCCCTTGGCGGGACGGTCGCCGGGGAGCTGTTTTTT. Complete variable domain (other parts from reference TRBV19 and TRBJ2-2): DGGITQSPKYLFRKEGQNVTLSCEQNLNHDAMYWYRQDPGQGLRLIYYSQIVNDFQKGDIAEGYSVSREKKESFPLTVTSAQKNPTAFYLCASSPLGGTVAGELFFGEGSRLTVL.

This rearrangement joins TRBV18 to TRBJ1-5, with D perhaps TRBD1 (6 bases). This CDR3 region has 14 residues. From germline, CDR1 is KGHSH and CDR2 LQKENI. V lost 1 base and J lost 8, with 12 bases in between. CDR3 coding DNA: TGTGCCAGCTCACCACGGCAGGGGCGAGAGCCCCAGCATTTT. It codes for CASSPRQGREPQHF.

The chain combines TRBV19 with TRBJ2-1, with D possibly TRBD1 on 6 matching bases. This CDR3 is built from 13 residues. Trimming cost V 4 bases and J 7 bases, with 11 bases left between them. CDR1 is LNHDA, CDR2 SQIVND, per germline (reference sequence). The CDR3 here is CASSTRTANEQFF. In DNA form, the CDR3 reads TGTGCCAGTAGTACACGGACAGCAAATGAGCAGTTCTTC.

With respect to this clonotype: At one end the junction does not follow the germline gene, possibly because of a read error. This chain links TRBV2 with TRBJ2-5; no firm D call. The CDR3 contains 13 residues. CDR1 SNHLY and CDR2 FYNNEI come from the germline V gene. The CDR3 sequence is CVSSETNAETQYF. CDR3 sequence (DNA): TGTGTCAGCAGTGAAACCAACGCAGAGACCCAGTACTTC.

This clonotype was seen at least ten times. CDR3 protein: CASSLGGETAYEQYF. The CDR3 nucleotides are TGTGCCAGCAGCTTAGGGGGCGAAACGGCGTACGAGCAGTACTTC. The J gene is TRBJ2-7, the V gene TRBV7-9, with a weak D call TRBD1 (5 bases). Trimming cost V 1 base and J 4 bases, with 14 bases left between them. Germline CDR1 SEHNR, CDR2 FQNEAQ (reference sequence). The CDR3 is made up of 15 amino acids.

This clonotype showed up many times. This chain links TRBV29-1 with TRBJ2-5; TRBD2 matches at 11 bases. V shed 4 bases and J 5 bases; nucleotides not matched to a gene: 9. Germline V lookup: CDR1 SQVTM, CDR2 ANQGSEA. The CDR3 has 15 residues. Written as DNA, the CDR3 is TGCAGCGTTGGGGGGGGGCTAGCGGGAGGTGAGACCCAGTACTTC. Its translation: CSVGGGLAGGETQYF.

This clonotype was seen at least ten times. The chain joins TRBV7-9 to TRBJ2-2; TRBD2 agrees at 12 bases. J gave up 4 bases and V 5 bases, and 5 bases lay outside the gene matches. CDR3 length: 16 amino acids. CDR1 is SEHNR and CDR2 is FQNEAQ in the germline V gene (reference sequence). CDR3 coding DNA: TGTGCCAGCAGCGGGACTAGCGGGTGGGGCACCGGGGAGCTGTTTTTT. As protein: CASSGTSGWGTGELFF.

The sample holds a few counts of this clonotype. The chain links TRBV27 to TRBJ1-1; TRBD1 aligns across 8 bases. The CDR3 has 16 amino acids. Germline loops: CDR1 MNHEY, CDR2 SMNVEV (reference sequence). Losses at the gene ends were 0 bases for V and 4 bases for J; bases not matched to a gene: 7. The CDR3 nucleotides are TGTGCCAGCAGTTTATCCAGGACAGGGAGTATCACTGAAGCTTTCTTT. Translation gives CASSLSRTGSITEAFF.

V is TRBV12-3 or TRBV12-4 and J is TRBJ1-2; 10 bases fit TRBD1. V gave up 6 bases and J gave up 7 bases; unmatched junction bases: 5. CDR3 length: 13 amino acids. Here the CDR3 DNA reads TGTGCCAGCAGCTCCGGGACAGGGGTTGGCTACACCTTC. Translating it yields CASSSGTGVGYTF.